This TCR beta chain stems from a study of cytomegalovirus exposure and HLA in healthy donors (dated by TCRdb to about 2017). Background on the whole study: In an earlier analysis of several hundred of the donors, less than 350 Gb of sequence data and 90 million to 120 million unique TCR beta sequences from 150 million to 200 million T cells were reported. HLA typing included class I and class II loci at four-digit resolution. Every repertoire in the discovery cohort had been generated on one and the same sequencing platform. Across 300 to 500 genotyped donors of the cohort, an average of about 240,000 unique TCR beta nucleotide sequences per donor were sequenced, and 15% to 20% of those sequences were non-productive. The later analysis used no new phenotypic data to find candidate immune exposures, relying instead on TCR beta sequences and their occurrence across donors. The study aimed to test whether signatures of past pathogen exposure could be identified by cataloging public T cell receptors. Of the 300 to 450 genotyped donors, 75% to 85% were placed in the genetic ancestry cluster associated with self-reported Caucasian donors. To decide whether each TCR beta V gene segment behaved as functional or pseudogenic, an earlier analysis of approximately 590 of the donors relied on high-throughput TCR beta sequencing. To predict cytomegalovirus infection status, the study brought together high-throughput TCR immunosequencing, statistical association of individual TCRs with disease status, and machine learning. Typing coverage differed by locus: A, B, C, DRB1 and DQB1 were typed in about 629-640 donors, DQA1 in about 510, DPA1 in around 600, and DPB1 in around 490. Roughly five DR-DQ haplotypes were handled as single units for association and clustering, since linkage in the cohort was strong. An early release that covered about 640 HLA-typed donors contained 300 to 350 gigabases of sequencing data and 65 million to 100 million unique TCR sequences. Along with the approximately 650-subject first cohort, a separate validation cohort of over a hundred different subjects was used. A later analysis re-analyzed previously published TCR beta repertoires from roughly 630 donors and added high-resolution HLA genotyping to study TCR occurrence patterns. The T cell repertoires of about 700 subjects were profiled by immunosequencing and related to cytomegalovirus serostatus. A later genetic analysis used genome-wide SNP genotypes for about three fifths of the 666 donors, treating that subset as a discovery cohort. Donor age, sex, ethnicity and CMV serostatus were compiled together with the repertoire data. Overall results and qualifications from the work: HLA typing was unavailable for some donors at each locus, so association tests used only the typed subset. Broadly in line with IMGT annotations, most TCR beta V segments showed up in productive rearrangements about 87% or about 30% of the time in an earlier analysis of under 700 of the donors. A later analysis found that HLA-associated TCR beta chains were more clonally expanded and had lower generation probabilities than equally common non-associated chains. At a false discovery rate of 0.05, a later analysis linked fewer than 20,000 TCR beta sequences to specific HLA alleles. Only TCR beta chains were sequenced in this cohort, and the absence of alpha or paired-chain data limited detectable features. Across donors, most TCR sequences were observed very rarely, whereas some public TCRs were present in many individuals. In a later analysis, TCR association rates were found to vary across HLA loci, with the most associated TCRs seen for DRB1 alleles and the fewest for HLA-C alleles. The authors suggested that the approach could potentially be generalized to other disease states and immunological phenotypes. A later analysis reported that several top co-occurrence clusters appeared linked to parvovirus B19, influenza, CMV and Epstein-Barr virus. Presence/absence analyses assumed roughly uniform sequencing depth across donors, an assumption that may not hold. CMV serostatus was the only immune exposure information available for the cohort. Cytomegalovirus status was reported to be diagnosed by the classifier with high specificity and sensitivity in both the original and validation cohorts. A later analysis found that most CMV-associated TCR beta chains appeared HLA-restricted, with HLA associations seemingly driven largely by CMV exposure. Because counts were too low, about 18 rarely observed V segments, including chromosome 9 orphons, were left out of the earlier analysis of a few hundred of the donors. Linkage disequilibrium might explain the correlated functional status among segregating V segments, but an unknown experimental factor could not be excluded. When HLA alleles, especially DR and DQ, strongly co-occurred, attributing TCR associations to individual alleles was difficult. A further reported finding was that TCR beta sequences accurately predicted the HLA-A and HLA-B alleles for most subjects in the first cohort. An association between a missense DCLRE1C variant and V-gene and J-gene trimming of TCR beta chains was found in a later genetic analysis and replicated in an independent cohort. A cluster of highly shared sequence variants was judged likely to be a technical artifact of the sequencing pipeline. In vitro tests confirmed that three of the cytomegalovirus-associated TCR beta chains recognize cytomegalovirus antigens. Compared with the roughly 670-donor mean, donors in an Asian-associated ancestry cluster had fewer N-insertions in productive TCRs, according to a later genetic analysis. The 87-base-pair reads could not distinguish some IMGT-functional V segments, including TRBV6-2 and TRBV6-3, so those segments were excluded. In the study, approximately 160 TCR beta chains were listed as associated with cytomegalovirus.

Spanning cysteine to phenylalanine, the CDR3 consists of 13 amino acids. Only CDR3 DNA is held: 39 bases, read in frame from base 1. V is shortened by 3 bases, J by 6 bases, and the region joining them spans 9 bases. The germline V gene encodes CDR1 WNHNN and CDR2 SYGVQD (reference sequence). Library creation used the immunoSEQ multiplex PCR assay. For the multiplex PCR, a mixture combining 60 forward primers for TCR Vbeta segments and 13 reverse primers for TCR Jbeta segments was used. Amplification of the CDR3 region of rearranged TCR beta genes was performed with a multiplex PCR assay on genomic DNA. On the Illumina HiSeq System, the amplified TCR beta libraries were sequenced as 87-base-pair reads. The published analysis was carried out like this. A later analysis counted tens of millions of unique TCR beta chains across the 666 repertoires, and roughly 10 million of these chains were shared by at least two donors. Raw reads were error-corrected and collapsed into unique sequences by a nearest-neighbor algorithm in which closely related sequences were merged to remove PCR and sequencing errors. V, D and J gene segments were assigned by aligning CDR3 sequences to IMGT reference sequences. For a sequence to be retained, at least a six-nucleotide match to both a V gene segment and a J gene segment was required. Rearrangements were called productive when the CDR3 lacked stop codons and stayed in frame with V and J; all others were non-productive. CDR3 was defined according to IMGT convention as the region running from the second conserved V-encoded cysteine to the conserved J-encoded phenylalanine. The earlier analysis of about 610 of the donors excluded sequences that lacked an unambiguous match to a single V gene segment. In an earlier analysis of 587 of the donors, a V segment was called functional when productive rearrangements were above 56.7%, and segregating when the standard deviation between donors exceeded 5%. A statistical classification framework was built to diagnose cytomegalovirus status from the catalog of TCR beta chain sequences. In a later analysis, TCR nucleotide sequences were compared against IMGT/GENE-DB human TR gene sequences so that V and J genes could be assigned. The TCRdist pipeline was used in a later analysis to assign CDR3 sequences and most-parsimonious VDJ recombination scenarios. In a later analysis, every TCR beta chain was defined by the combination of its CDR3 amino acid sequence and its V-gene family, and reads without a unique V-gene family were dropped. As a way to deal with suspected cross-contamination and a sequencing artifact, a later analysis dropped 450 to 700 nucleotide sequences that were highly shared and had low generation probability. A later analysis calculated a clonal expansion index for each public chain from normalized within-repertoire ranks of inferred template counts. A later analysis computed generation probabilities with a VDJ recombination model fitted to out-of-frame rearrangements, and checked the results against IGoR. In a later analysis, TCR-TCR, TCR-HLA and TCR-CMV co-occurrence was scored with hypergeometric tests, and a repertoire-size bias correction was applied to TCR pairs. False discovery rates were estimated in a later analysis by permuting HLA or CMV assignments 20 times. In a later analysis, co-occurring TCRs were grouped using DBSCAN, with TCRdist sequence similarity added in when clustering inside HLA-allele-positive subsets. For co-occurrence clustering, repertoires with fewer than 30,000 or more than 120,000 public chains were excluded, along with four or five repertoires with anomalous nucleotide sharing. Held by TCRdb, this immuneACCESS table contains in-frame sequences only and omits some clones. Under half of the omission traces to an unresolved V gene where checked; the cause of the rest is unknown. V, J and clone size reflect that table, while D and trimming were determined from the DNA. The sample table shows 95,000 to 150,000 clones, and roughly 80% are seen once. The ten largest clonotypes hold approximately 0.22% of the sample.

Regarding this clone: The antigen this receptor binds is unknown. Nothing much larger sits one base from this clone, and base qualities are not available.

In total, just over 650 healthy bone marrow donors made up the cohort. At the time of sampling, all cohort members were nominally healthy, though unrecorded immune exposures were likely present. The donor tested CMV seronegative, placing the donor among the 350 to 400 seronegative members of the cohort. Each donor provided a peripheral blood sample, and peripheral blood mononuclear cells were used for TCR beta sequencing. The Qiagen DNeasy Blood Extraction Kit was used to extract genomic DNA from the blood cell samples. Sequencing input: PBMCs. The TCR was taken from a man between 45 and 60 years old in good health and CMV-seronegative. The V gene is TRBV10-1 and the J gene is TRBJ1-5; the D gene cannot be named for sure. The sequence in DNA is TGCGCCAGCAGTGAACAGCTCTTTCAGCCCCAGCATTTT. Translated, it gives CASSEQLFQPQHF.